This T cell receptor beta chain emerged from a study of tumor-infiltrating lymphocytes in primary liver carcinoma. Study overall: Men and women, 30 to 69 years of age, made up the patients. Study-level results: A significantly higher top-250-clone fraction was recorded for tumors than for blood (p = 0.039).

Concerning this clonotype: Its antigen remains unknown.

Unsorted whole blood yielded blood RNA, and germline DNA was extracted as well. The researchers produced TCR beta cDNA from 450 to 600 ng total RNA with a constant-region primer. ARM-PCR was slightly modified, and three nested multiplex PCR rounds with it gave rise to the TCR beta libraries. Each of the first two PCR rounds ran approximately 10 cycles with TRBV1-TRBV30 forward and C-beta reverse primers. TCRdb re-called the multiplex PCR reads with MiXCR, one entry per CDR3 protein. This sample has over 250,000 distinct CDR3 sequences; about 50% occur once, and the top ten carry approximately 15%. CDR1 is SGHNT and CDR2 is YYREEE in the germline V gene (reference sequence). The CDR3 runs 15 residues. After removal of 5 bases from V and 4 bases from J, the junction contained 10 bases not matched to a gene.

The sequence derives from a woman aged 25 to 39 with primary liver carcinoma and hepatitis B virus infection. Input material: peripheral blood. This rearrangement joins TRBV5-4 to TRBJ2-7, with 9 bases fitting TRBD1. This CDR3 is CASSFSTGGGYEQYF. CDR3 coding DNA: TGTGCCAGCAGTTTTTCGACAGGGGGAGGATACGAGCAGTACTTC.